This T cell receptor beta chain is drawn from a study of T-cell reconstitution after alpha-beta-depleted transplantation in children. General study points: Reported findings indicate that, about two months after transplant, alpha-beta T cells came from several hundred expanded clones, which were derived from non-depleted graft cells.

Molecular barcoding with unique molecular identifiers was used for the TCRbeta library. TCRdb re-called the PCR reads through MiXCR, storing one row per CDR3 protein. The sample has 150,000 to 250,000 distinct CDR3 sequences; 5.5% to 7% are singletons. Looked up from germline, CDR1 is LGHDT and CDR2 is YNNKEL (reference sequence). V was clipped by 8 bases and J by 1 base, with 8 bases between them. This CDR3 is 12 amino acids long. This clonotype appeared many times. Its antigen is currently unknown. This material consisted of PBMCs, taken before TCRalphabeta/CD19-depleted stem cell transplant. The sequence was obtained from a girl under three years old with combined immunodeficiency, due to receive a stem cell transplant. V is TRBV3-1 and J is TRBJ2-5; D gene ambiguous. The CDR3 loop reads CASSGSQETQYF. The CDR3 nucleotides read TGTGCCAGCTCCGGTAGCCAAGAGACCCAGTACTTC.